The T cell receptor beta chain described here comes from a study of cytomegalovirus exposure and HLA in healthy donors. Study observations and caveats: 150 to 200 TCR beta chains were listed as cytomegalovirus-associated. Productive rates of about 87% or about 30% were seen for most TCR beta V segments in an earlier analysis.

Trimming cost V 4 bases and J 12 bases; bases outside gene matches: 24. CDR1 SGDLS and CDR2 YYNGEE come from the germline V gene. This CDR3 region has 18 residues. PCR amplification relied on 60 Vbeta primers (plus 13 Jbeta primers). Profiled with immunoSEQ multiplex PCR; TCRdb holds only in-frame clones, not every one. The sample carries around 57,000 clones, 80% to 90% recorded once. On this clone: The antigen is undetermined.

The sample comprised PBMCs. The sequence came from a man aged 30-40 years in good health and CMV-seropositive. The rearrangement joins TRBV9 to TRBJ2-1, with 8 bases aligning to TRBD2. For the CDR3, the DNA is TGTGCCAGCAGCCACAGAGCGGGAGACTATGAGGTCCAGATCGGGCAGTTCTTC. It translates to CASSHRAGDYEVQIGQFF.